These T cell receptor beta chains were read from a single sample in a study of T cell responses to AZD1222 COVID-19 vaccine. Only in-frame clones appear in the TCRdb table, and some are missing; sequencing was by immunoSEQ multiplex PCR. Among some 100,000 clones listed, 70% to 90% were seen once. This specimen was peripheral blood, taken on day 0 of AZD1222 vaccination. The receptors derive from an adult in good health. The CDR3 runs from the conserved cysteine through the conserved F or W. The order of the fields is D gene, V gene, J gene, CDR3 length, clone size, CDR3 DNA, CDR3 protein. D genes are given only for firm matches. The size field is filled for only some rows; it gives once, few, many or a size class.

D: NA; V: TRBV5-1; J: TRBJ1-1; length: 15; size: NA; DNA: TGCGCCAGCAGCCCGAGGGAAGGCGGAAACACTGAAGCTTTCTTT; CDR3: CASSPREGGNTEAFF
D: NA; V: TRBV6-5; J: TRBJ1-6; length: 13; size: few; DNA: TGTGCCAGCTCGACGGAGGGGTATTCACCCCTCCACTTT; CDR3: CASSTEGYSPLHF
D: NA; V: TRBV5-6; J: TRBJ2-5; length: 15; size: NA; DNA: TGTGCCAGCAGCCGGGGCCTACAGTCCCAAGAGACCCAGTACTTC; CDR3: CASSRGLQSQETQYF
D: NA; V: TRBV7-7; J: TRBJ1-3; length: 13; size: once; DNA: TGTGCTAGCAGCTCGGACGAATGGAACACCATATATTTT; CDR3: CASSSDEWNTIYF
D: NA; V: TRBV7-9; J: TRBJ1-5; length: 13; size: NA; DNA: TGTGCCAGCAGTCGAGGGGCTGAGCAGCCCCAGCATTTT; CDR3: CASSRGAEQPQHF
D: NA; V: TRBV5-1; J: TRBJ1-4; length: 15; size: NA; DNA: TGCGCCAGCAGCTTGCGATCGGCCCTCAATGAAAAACTGTTTTTT; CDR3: CASSLRSALNEKLFF
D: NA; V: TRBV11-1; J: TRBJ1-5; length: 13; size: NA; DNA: TGTGCCAGCAGCTTAACAGACGGTCAGCCCCAGCATTTT; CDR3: CASSLTDGQPQHF
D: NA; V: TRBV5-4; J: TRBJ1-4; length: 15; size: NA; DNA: TGTGCCAGCAGCTCCCGACAGGCTGGGAATGAAAAACTGTTTTTT; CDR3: CASSSRQAGNEKLFF
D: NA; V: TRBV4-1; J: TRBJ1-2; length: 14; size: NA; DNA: TGCGCCAGCAGCCCGCAACAGGGAAACTATGGCTACACCTTC; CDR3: CASSPQQGNYGYTF
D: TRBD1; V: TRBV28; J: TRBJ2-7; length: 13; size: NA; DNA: TGTGCCACTCTACCGGGACAGGGAGGAGAGCAGTACTTC; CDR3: CATLPGQGGEQYF
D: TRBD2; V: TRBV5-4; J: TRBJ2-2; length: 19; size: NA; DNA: TGTGCCAGCAGCAAAGGACTAGCGGGGGGCCGTGCGAACACCGGGGAGCTGTTTTTT; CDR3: CASSKGLAGGRANTGELFF
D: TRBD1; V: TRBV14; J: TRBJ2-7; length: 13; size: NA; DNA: TGTGCCAGCAGCTCCAGGGGGCTGTCCGAGCAGTACTTC; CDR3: CASSSRGLSEQYF
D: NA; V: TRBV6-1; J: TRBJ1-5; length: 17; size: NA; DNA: TGTGCCAGCAGTGAACAAGGAGTCAGATATAGCAATCAGCCCCAGCATTTT; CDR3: CASSEQGVRYSNQPQHF
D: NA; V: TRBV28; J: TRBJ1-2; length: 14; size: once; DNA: TGTGCCAGCGGCTCAGGAGGGGCTCCCTATGGCTACACCTTC; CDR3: CASGSGGAPYGYTF
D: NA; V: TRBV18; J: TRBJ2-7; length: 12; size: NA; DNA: TGTGCCAGCTCACCAAGGGGGGGAGAGCAGTACTTC; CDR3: CASSPRGGEQYF
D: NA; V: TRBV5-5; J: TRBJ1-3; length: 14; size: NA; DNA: TGTGCCAGCAGTCGCGACACTAGTGGAAACACCATATATTTT; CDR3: CASSRDTSGNTIYF
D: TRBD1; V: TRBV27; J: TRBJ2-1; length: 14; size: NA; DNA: TGTGCCAGCAGCAGGGGGAGCTCCTACAATGAGCAGTTCTTC; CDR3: CASSRGSSYNEQFF
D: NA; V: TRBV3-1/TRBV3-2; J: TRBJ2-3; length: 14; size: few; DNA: TGTGCCAGCAGCTTGGACTACACCACAGATACGCAGTATTTT; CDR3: CASSLDYTTDTQYF
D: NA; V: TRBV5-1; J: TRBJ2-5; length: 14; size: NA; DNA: TGCGCCAGCAGCTTGGAAATCGGGGTCGAGACCCAGTACTTC; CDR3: CASSLEIGVETQYF
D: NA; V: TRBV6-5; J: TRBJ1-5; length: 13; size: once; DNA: TGTGCCAGTGCGATTCACAGCAATCAGCCCCAGCATTTT; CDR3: CASAIHSNQPQHF
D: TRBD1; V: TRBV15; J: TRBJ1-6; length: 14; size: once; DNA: TGTGCCACCAGCTCGGACAGGAAAAATTCACCCCTCCACTTT; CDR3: CATSSDRKNSPLHF
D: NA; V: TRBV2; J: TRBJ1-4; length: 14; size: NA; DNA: TGTGCCAGCAGGACGCGGGCAACTAATGAAAAACTGTTTTTT; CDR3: CASRTRATNEKLFF
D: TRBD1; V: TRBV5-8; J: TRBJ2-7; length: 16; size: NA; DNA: TGTGCCAGCAGCTTGCGGGGACAGGGTTTCGTTCGCGAGCAGTACTTC; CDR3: CASSLRGQGFVREQYF
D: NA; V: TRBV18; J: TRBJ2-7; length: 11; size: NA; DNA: TGTGCCAGCTCACCCGGGGCCGAGCAGTACTTC; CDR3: CASSPGAEQYF
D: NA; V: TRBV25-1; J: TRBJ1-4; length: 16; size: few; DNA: TGTGCCAGCTCTACGCCGGGGGGCAGGACTAATGAAAAACTGTTTTTT; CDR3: CASSTPGGRTNEKLFF
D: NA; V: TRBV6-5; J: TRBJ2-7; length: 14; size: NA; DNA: TGTGCCAGCACCGGCTGGAGGGAATCCCGCGAGCAGTACTTC; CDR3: CASTGWRESREQYF
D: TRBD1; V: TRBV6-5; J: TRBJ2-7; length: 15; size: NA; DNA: TGTGCCAGCAGGAGGGACAGAAAGAGCTCCTACGAGCAGTACTTC; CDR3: CASRRDRKSSYEQYF
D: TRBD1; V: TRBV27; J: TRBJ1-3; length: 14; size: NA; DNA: TGTGCCACTAGGGGACAGGGGACTGGAAACACCATATATTTT; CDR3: CATRGQGTGNTIYF
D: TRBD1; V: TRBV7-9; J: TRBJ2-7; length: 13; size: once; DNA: TGTGCCAGCAGCCGGACAGGGACGGACGAGCAGTACTTC; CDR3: CASSRTGTDEQYF
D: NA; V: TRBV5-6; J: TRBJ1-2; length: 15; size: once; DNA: TGTGCCAGCAGCTGGGCGAGTTCGGGGAACTATGGCTACACCTTC; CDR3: CASSWASSGNYGYTF
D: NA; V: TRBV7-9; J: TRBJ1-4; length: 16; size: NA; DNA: TGTGCCAGCACTGGGCAGGGTTACACAACTAATGAAAAACTGTTTTTT; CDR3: CASTGQGYTTNEKLFF
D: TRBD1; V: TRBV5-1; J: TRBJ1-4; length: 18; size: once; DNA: TGCGCCAGCAGCTTGGGGGACAGGGCCCTCCCAACTAATGAAAAACTGTTTTTT; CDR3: CASSLGDRALPTNEKLFF
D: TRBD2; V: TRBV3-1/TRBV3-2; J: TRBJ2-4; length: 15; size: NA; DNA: TGTGCCAGCAGCCAAGATCCGGGGACTAGAGGCATTCAGTACTTC; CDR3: CASSQDPGTRGIQYF
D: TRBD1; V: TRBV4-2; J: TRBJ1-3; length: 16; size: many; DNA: TGTGCCAGCAGCCCGGGGACAGGGTCAGGTGGAAACACCATATATTTT; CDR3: CASSPGTGSGGNTIYF
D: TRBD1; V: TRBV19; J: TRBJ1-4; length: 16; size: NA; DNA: TGTGCCAGTAGTATGTCGGACAGGCCCCTTAATGAAAAACTGTTTTTT; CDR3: CASSMSDRPLNEKLFF
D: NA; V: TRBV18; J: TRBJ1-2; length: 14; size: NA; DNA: TGTGCCAGCTCACCAAGGGAGATATCCAGTGGCTACACCTTC; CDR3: CASSPREISSGYTF
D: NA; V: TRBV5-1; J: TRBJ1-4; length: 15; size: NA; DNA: TGCGCCAGCAGCTTGGGGACCTTTGATAATGAAAAACTGTTTTTT; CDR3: CASSLGTFDNEKLFF
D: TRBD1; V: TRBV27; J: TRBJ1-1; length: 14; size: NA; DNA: TGTGCCAGCAGTCCAGACAGGGGGCGGCCTGAAGCTTTCTTT; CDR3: CASSPDRGRPEAFF
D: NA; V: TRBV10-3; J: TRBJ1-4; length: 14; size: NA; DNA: TGTGCCATCAGCGCGGGGACAACTAATGAAAAACTGTTTTTT; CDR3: CAISAGTTNEKLFF
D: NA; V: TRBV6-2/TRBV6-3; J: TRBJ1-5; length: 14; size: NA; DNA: TGTGCCAGCAGCCGGGGACTTCGCAATCAGCCCCAGCATTTT; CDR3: CASSRGLRNQPQHF
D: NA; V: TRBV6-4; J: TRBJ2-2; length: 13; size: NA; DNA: TGTGCCAGCAGTGACCTAGGCACCGGGGAGCTGTTTTTT; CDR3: CASSDLGTGELFF
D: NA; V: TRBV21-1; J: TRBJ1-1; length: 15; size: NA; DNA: TGTGCCAGCAGCAAGGAGGTGACAGGGAGCCCTGAAGCTTTCTTT; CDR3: CASSKEVTGSPEAFF